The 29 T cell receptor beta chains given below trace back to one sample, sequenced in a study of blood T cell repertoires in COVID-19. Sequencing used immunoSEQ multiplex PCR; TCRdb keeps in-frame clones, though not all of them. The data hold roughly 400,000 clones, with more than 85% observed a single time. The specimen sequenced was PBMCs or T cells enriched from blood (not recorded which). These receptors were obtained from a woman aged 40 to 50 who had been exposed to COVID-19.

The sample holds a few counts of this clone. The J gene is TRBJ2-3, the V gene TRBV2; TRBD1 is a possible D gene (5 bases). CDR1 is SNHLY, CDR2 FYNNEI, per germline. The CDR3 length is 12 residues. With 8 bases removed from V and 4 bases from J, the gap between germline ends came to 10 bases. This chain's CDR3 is CASRRVSDTQYF. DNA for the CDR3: TGTGCCAGCCGCAGGGTGTCAGATACGCAGTATTTT.

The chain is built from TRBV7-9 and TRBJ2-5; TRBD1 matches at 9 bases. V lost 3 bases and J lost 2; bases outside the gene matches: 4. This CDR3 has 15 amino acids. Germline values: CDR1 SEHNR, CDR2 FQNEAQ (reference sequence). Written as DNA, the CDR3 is TGTGCCAGCAGCTTCGACAGGGGGAGTCAAGAGACCCAGTACTTC. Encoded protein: CASSFDRGSQETQYF.

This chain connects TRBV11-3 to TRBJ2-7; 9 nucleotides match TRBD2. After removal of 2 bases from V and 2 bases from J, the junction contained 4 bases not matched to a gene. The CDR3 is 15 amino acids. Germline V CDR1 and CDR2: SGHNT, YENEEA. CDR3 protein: CASSLRTSATYEQYF. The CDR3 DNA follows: TGTGCCAGCAGCTTAAGGACTAGCGCGACCTACGAGCAGTACTTC. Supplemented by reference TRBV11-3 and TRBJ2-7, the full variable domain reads EAGVVQSPRYKIIEKKQPVAFWCNPISGHNTLYWYLQNLGQGPELLIRYENEEAVDDSQLPKDRFSAERLKGVDSTLKIQPAELGDSAVYLCASSLRTSATYEQYFGPGTRLTVT.

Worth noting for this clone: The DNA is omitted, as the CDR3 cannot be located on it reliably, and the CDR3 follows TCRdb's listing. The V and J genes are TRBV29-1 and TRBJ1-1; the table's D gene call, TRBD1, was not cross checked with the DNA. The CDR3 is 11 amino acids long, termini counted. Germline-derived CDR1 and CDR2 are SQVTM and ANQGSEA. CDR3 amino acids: CSVGQGAKIFF.

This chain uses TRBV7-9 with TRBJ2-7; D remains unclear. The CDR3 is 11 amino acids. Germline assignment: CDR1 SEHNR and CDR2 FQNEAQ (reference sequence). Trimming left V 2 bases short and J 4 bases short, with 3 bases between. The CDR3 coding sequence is TGTGCCAGCAGCTTACAATACGAGCAGTACTTC. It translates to CASSLQYEQYF.

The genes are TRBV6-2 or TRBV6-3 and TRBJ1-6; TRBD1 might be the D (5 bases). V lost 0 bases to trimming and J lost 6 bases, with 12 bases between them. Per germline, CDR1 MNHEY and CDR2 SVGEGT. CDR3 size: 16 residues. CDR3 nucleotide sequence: TGTGCCAGCAGTTACTCTCCTTCGGGGGTTAATTCACCCCTCCACTTT. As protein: CASSYSPSGVNSPLHF.

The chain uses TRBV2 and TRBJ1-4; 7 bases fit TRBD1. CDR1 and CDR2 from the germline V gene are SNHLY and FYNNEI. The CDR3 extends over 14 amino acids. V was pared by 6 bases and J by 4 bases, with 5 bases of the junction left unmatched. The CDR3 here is CASRDRMINEKLFF. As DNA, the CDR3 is TGTGCCAGCAGGGACAGGATGATTAATGAAAAACTGTTTTTT.

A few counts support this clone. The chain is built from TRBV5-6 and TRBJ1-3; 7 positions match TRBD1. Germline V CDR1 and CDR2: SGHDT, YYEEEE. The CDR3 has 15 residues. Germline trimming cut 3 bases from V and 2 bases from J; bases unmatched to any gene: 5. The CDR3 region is CASSSKGQTGNTIYF. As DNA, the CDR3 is TGTGCCAGCAGCTCTAAGGGACAGACTGGAAACACCATATATTTT.

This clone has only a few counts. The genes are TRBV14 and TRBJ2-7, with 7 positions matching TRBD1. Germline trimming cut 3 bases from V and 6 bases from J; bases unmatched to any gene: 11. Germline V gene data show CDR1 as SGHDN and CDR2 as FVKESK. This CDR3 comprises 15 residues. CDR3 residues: CASSHAGTAFSEQYF. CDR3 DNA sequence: TGTGCCAGCAGCCATGCCGGGACAGCCTTCTCCGAGCAGTACTTC.

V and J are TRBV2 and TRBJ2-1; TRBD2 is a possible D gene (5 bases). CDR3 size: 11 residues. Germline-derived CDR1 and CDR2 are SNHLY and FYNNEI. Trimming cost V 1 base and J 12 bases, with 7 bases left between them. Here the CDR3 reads CASSEGGGQFF. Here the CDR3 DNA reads TGTGCCAGCAGTGAAGGTGGAGGGCAGTTCTTC.

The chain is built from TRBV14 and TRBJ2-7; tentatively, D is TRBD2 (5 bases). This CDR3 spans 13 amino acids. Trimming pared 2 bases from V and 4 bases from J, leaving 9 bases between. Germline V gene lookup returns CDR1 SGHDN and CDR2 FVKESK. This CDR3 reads CASSQLRGYEQYF. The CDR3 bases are TGTGCCAGCAGCCAATTAAGAGGGTACGAGCAGTACTTC. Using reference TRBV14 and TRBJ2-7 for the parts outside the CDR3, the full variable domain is EAGVTQFPSHSVIEKGQTVTLRCDPISGHDNLYWYRRVMGKEIKFLLHFVKESKQDESGMPNNRFLAERTGGTYSTLKVQPAELEDSGVYFCASSQLRGYEQYFGPGTRLTVT.

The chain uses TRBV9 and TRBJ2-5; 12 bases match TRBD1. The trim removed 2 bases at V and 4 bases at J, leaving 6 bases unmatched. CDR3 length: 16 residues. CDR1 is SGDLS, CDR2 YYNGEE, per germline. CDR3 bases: TGTGCCAGCAGCGTCGGCCGGGACAGGGGGCGAGAGACCCAGTACTTC. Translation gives CASSVGRDRGRETQYF. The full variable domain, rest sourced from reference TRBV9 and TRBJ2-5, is DSGVTQTPKHLITATGQRVTLRCSPRSGDLSVYWYQQSLDQGLQFLIQYYNGEERAKGNILERFSAQQFPDLHSELNLSSLELGDSALYFCASSVGRDRGRETQYFGPGTRLLVL.

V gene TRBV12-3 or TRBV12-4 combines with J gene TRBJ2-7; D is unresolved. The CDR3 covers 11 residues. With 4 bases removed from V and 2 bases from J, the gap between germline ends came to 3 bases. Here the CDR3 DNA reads TGTGCCAGCAGTTCCACCTACGAGCAGTACTTC. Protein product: CASSSTYEQYF.

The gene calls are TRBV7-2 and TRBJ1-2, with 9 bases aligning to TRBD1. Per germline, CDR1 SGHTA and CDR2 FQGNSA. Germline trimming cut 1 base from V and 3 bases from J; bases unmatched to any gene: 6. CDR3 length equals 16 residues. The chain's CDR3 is CASSLEQGAPDYGYTF. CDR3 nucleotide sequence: TGTGCCAGCAGCTTAGAACAGGGGGCGCCGGACTATGGCTACACCTTC. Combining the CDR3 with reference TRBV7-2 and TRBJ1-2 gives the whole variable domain GAGVSQSPSNKVTEKGKDVELRCDPISGHTALYWYRQSLGQGLEFLIYFQGNSAPDKSGLPSDRFSAERTGGSVSTLTIQRTQQEDSAVYLCASSLEQGAPDYGYTFGSGTRLTVV.

This CDR3 reads CASSFSGQNYGYTF. The CDR3 coding sequence is TGTGCCAGCAGTTTCTCCGGACAGAACTATGGCTACACCTTC. V gene TRBV27 combines with J gene TRBJ1-2; D is perhaps TRBD1 (6 bases). This CDR3 is 14 amino acids long. V gave up 3 bases and J gave up 2 bases, with 10 bases separating them. Per germline, CDR1 MNHEY and CDR2 SMNVEV (reference sequence).

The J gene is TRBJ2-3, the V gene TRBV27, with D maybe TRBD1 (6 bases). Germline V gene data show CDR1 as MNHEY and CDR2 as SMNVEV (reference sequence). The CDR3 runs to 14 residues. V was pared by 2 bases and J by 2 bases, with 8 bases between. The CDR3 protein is CASSLGQITDTQYF. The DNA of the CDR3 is TGTGCCAGCAGTTTAGGACAGATCACAGATACGCAGTATTTT.

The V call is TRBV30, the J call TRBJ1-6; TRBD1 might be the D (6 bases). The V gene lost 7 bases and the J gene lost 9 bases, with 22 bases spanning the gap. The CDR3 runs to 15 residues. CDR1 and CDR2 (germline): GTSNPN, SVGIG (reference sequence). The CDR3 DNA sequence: TGTGCCTTAACCCGGGCAGGGGTTCCTCGTTCACCCCTCCACTTT. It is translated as CALTRAGVPRSPLHF.

This CDR3 reads CASGFPGQSDYGYTF. CDR3 DNA: TGTGCTAGTGGTTTCCCGGGACAGTCTGACTATGGCTACACCTTC. The chain has TRBV12-5 and TRBJ1-2, with 7 bases fitting TRBD1. The CDR3 loop spans 15 amino acids. Germline CDR1 is LGHNT and CDR2 is FRNRAP. V dropped 3 bases and J dropped 3; count of bases not matched to a gene: 7.

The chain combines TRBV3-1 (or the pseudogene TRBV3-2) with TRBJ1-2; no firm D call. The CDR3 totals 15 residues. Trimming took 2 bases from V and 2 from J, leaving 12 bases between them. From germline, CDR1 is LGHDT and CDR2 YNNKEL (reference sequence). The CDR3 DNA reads TGTGCCAGCAGCCAATGTGCGCCTGAGAACTATGGCTACACCTTC. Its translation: CASSQCAPENYGYTF.

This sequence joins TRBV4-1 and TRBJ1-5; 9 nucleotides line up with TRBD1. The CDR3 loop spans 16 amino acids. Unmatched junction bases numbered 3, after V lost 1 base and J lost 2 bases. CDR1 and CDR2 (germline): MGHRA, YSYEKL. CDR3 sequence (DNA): TGCGCCAGCAGCCAAGGACAGGGGGGCGGCAATCAGCCCCAGCATTTT. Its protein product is CASSQGQGGGNQPQHF.

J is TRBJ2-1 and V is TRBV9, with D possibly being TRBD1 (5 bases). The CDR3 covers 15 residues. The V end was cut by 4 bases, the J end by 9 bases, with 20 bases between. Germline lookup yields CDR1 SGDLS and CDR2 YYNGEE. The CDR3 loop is CASSPHLDLGPEQFF. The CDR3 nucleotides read TGTGCCAGCAGCCCCCATCTCGACTTGGGGCCTGAGCAGTTCTTC.

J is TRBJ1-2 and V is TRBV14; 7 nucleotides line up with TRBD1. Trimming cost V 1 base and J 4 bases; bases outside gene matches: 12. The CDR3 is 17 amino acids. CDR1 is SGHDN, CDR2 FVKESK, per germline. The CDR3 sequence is CASSQVTGTENTYGYTF. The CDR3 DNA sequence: TGTGCCAGCAGCCAAGTTACCGGGACAGAGAATACCTATGGCTACACCTTC.

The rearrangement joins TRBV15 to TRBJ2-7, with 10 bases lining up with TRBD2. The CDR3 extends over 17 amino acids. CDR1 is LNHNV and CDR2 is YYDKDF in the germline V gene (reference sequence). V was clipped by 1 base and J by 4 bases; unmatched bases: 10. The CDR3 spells CATSRAAPGLARYEQYF. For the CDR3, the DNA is TGTGCCACCAGCAGAGCTGCTCCGGGACTAGCGAGGTACGAGCAGTACTTC. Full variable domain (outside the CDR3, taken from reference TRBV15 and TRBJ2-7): DAMVIQNPRYQVTQFGKPVTLSCSQTLNHNVMYWYQQKSSQAPKLLFHYYDKDFNNEADTPDNFQSRRPNTSFCFLDIRSPGLGDTAMYLCATSRAAPGLARYEQYFGPGTRLTVT.

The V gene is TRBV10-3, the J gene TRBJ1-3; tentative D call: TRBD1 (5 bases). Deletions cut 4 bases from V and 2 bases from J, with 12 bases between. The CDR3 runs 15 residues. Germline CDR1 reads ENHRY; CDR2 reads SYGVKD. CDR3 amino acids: CAISGGGRAGNTIYF. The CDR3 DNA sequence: TGTGCCATCAGTGGGGGAGGCAGGGCTGGAAACACCATATATTTT.

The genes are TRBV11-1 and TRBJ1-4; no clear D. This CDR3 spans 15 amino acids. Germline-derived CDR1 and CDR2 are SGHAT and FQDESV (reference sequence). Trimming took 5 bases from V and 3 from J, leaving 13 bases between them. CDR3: CASSRSDIPNEKLFF. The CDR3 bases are TGTGCCAGCAGCCGTTCCGACATACCTAATGAAAAACTGTTTTTT.

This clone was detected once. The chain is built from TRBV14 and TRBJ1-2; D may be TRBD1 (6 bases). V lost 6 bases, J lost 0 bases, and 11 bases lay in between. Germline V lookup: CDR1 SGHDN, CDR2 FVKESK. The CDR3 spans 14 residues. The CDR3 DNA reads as TGTGCCAGCAGTCTACAGGGTCCTAACTATGGCTACACCTTC. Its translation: CASSLQGPNYGYTF.

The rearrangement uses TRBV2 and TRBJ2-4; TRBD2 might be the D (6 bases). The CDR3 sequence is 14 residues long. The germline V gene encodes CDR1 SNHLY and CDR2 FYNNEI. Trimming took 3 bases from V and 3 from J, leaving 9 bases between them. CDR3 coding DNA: TGTGCCAGCAGTGACCCGGGACTCAAAAACATTCAGTACTTC. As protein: CASSDPGLKNIQYF.

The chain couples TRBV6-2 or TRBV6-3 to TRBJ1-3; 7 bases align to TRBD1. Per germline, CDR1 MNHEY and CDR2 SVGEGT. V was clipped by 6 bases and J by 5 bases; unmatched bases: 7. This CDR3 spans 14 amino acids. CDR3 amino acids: CASSLPGQRNTIYF. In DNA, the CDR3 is TGTGCCAGCAGCCTTCCGGGACAGAGAAACACCATATATTTT.

The CDR3 loop is CASSLQGATYEQYF. CDR3 coding DNA: TGTGCCAGTAGTCTACAGGGGGCCACCTACGAGCAGTACTTC. J is TRBJ2-7 and V is TRBV19; TRBD1 agrees at 9 bases. This CDR3 region has 14 residues. V was clipped by 5 bases and J by 2 bases; unmatched bases: 4. Per germline, CDR1 LNHDA and CDR2 SQIVND (reference sequence). Based on the CDR3 plus reference TRBV19 and TRBJ2-7, the full variable domain is DGGITQSPKYLFRKEGQNVTLSCEQNLNHDAMYWYRQDPGQGLRLIYYSQIVNDFQKGDIAEGYSVSREKKESFPLTVTSAQKNPTAFYLCASSLQGATYEQYFGPGTRLTVT.